The 4 T cell receptor beta chains below all came from one sample that was sequenced in a study of shared clonotypes between healthy human individuals. Measured with immunoSEQ multiplex PCR; TCRdb has only the in-frame clones, and not every one. Among hundreds of thousands of clones listed, approximately 96% were seen once. Positively selected for CCR7, the CD45RO-negative cells used as naive CD8 cells excluded terminally differentiated effector memory CD45RA+ cells. The sequenced material came from naive CD8+ T cells sorted from blood. Source of these receptors: a woman between 25 and 40 years old in good health.

The V gene is TRBV10-2, the J gene TRBJ2-7; D is unclear. Germline lookup yields CDR1 WSHSY and CDR2 SAAADI. V lost 0 bases, J lost 2 bases, and 11 bases lay in between. This CDR3 has 15 residues. The CDR3 spells CASSESLVRAYEQYF. The CDR3 DNA sequence: TGCGCCAGCAGTGAGTCATTGGTTCGGGCCTACGAGCAGTACTTC.

V and J are TRBV5-6 and TRBJ2-7; the match to TRBD1 covers 9 bases. Trimming removed 5 bases from V and 2 bases from J; junction bases left unmatched: 8. The CDR3 runs 15 residues. CDR1 and CDR2 from the germline V gene are SGHDT and YYEEEE. CDR3 protein: CASSYDRGSPYEQYF. CDR3 nucleotide sequence: TGTGCCAGCAGTTACGACAGGGGGTCACCCTACGAGCAGTACTTC.

This chain connects TRBV6-6 to TRBJ2-2, with 9 bases fitting TRBD2. After removal of 7 bases from V and 7 bases from J, the junction contained 7 bases not matched to a gene. Germline V lookup: CDR1 MNHNY, CDR2 SVGAGI (reference sequence). The CDR3 runs 14 residues. This CDR3 reads CASTWREGIGELFF. The CDR3 bases are TGTGCCAGCACGTGGCGGGAGGGGATCGGGGAGCTGTTTTTT.

The rearrangement links TRBV5-8 to TRBJ2-7; D call uncertain. CDR1 SGHTS and CDR2 YDEGEE come from the germline V gene. The CDR3 runs 13 residues. Trimming removed 0 bases from V and 3 bases from J, with 7 bases in between. CDR3 loop: CASSLASYYEQYF. The CDR3, as DNA: TGTGCCAGCAGCTTGGCGTCTTACTACGAGCAGTACTTC.